This T cell receptor beta chain was captured in a study of T cell responses to AZD1222 COVID-19 vaccine. Samples with a second dose at about 4 or about 12 weeks were pooled together. Using immunoSEQ multiplex PCR, the repertoire was profiled, and TCRdb retains in-frame clones only, with some absent. The sample consists of tens of thousands of clones, over 75% of them appearing once. Trimming left V 7 bases short and J 1 base short, with 14 bases between. The germline V gene encodes CDR1 LNHDA and CDR2 SQIVND (reference sequence). The length of the CDR3 is 15 residues. Sequenced material: peripheral blood, taken 28 days after the second AZD1222 dose. This TCR was recovered from an adult who received the AZD1222 COVID-19 vaccine. V and J are TRBV19 and TRBJ2-1; D is undetermined. DNA of the CDR3: TGTGCCAGTAAGAGGTCCTCCTATTCCTACAATGAGCAGTTCTTC. This translates into CASKRSSYSYNEQFF.